Below are 32 T cell receptor beta chains sequenced from a single sample in a study of OX40 agonist ivuxolimab in advanced cancers. Using immunoSEQ multiplex PCR, the repertoire was profiled, and TCRdb retains in-frame clones only, with some absent. Seen here are 25,000 to 30,000 clones, around 87% observed once, and the top ten hold about 19%. Specimen: CD4+ or CD8+ T cells sorted from blood, collected in a trial of the OX40 agonist ivuxolimab. The receptors were gathered from an adult with an advanced solid tumor such as melanoma, head and neck, liver or kidney cancer.

This clone was counted only a few times. This sequence joins TRBV11-3 and TRBJ2-5, with TRBD1 matching over 8 bases. The ends lost 5 bases at V and 3 bases at J; junction bases unmatched: 8. Germline V gene lookup returns CDR1 SGHNT and CDR2 YENEEA. This CDR3 spans 15 amino acids. Here the CDR3 reads CASSAPDRVEETQYF. CDR3 DNA: TGTGCCAGCAGCGCCCCGGACAGGGTGGAAGAGACCCAGTACTTC.

The rearrangement links TRBV28 to TRBJ1-5, with a tentative D call TRBD1 (6 bases). V gave up 3 bases and J gave up 7 bases, with 19 bases separating them. Germline V gene data show CDR1 as MDHEN and CDR2 as SYDVKM. CDR3 length: 16 amino acids. The DNA of the CDR3 is TGTGCCAGCAGTTTGGAGGGGGGCTTCCTACCCCAGCCCCAGCATTTT. It specifies CASSLEGGFLPQPQHF.

The chain uses TRBV4-1 and TRBJ2-7, with D possibly being TRBD2 (6 bases). Per germline, CDR1 MGHRA and CDR2 YSYEKL. With 4 bases removed from V and 2 bases from J, the gap between germline ends came to 21 bases. This CDR3 region has 17 residues. Here the CDR3 reads CASSLRTSGDFPYEQYF. The CDR3 DNA is TGCGCCAGCAGCCTTCGGACTTCGGGGGACTTCCCCTACGAGCAGTACTTC.

The rearrangement links TRBV7-2 to TRBJ2-7; 9 bases are a match to TRBD2. Germline trimming cut 5 bases from V and 7 bases from J; bases unmatched to any gene: 12. This CDR3 is 15 amino acids long. Germline values: CDR1 SGHTA, CDR2 FQGNSA. The CDR3 DNA follows: TGTGCCAGCAGCAAAATAGCGGGGGTGGAATGGGAGCAGTACTTC. It is translated as CASSKIAGVEWEQYF.

DNA of the CDR3: TGTGCCAGCAGTGGATCTCTAACAACCTACGAGCAGTACTTC. It yields the protein CASSGSLTTYEQYF. This chain joins TRBV2 and TRBJ2-7, with D unresolved. The length of the CDR3 is 14 residues. In germline, CDR1 is SNHLY, CDR2 FYNNEI. V lost 4 bases and J 2 bases, leaving 12 bases between the germline ends.

This chain joins TRBV6-5 and TRBJ1-2; tentative D call: TRBD1 (5 bases). This CDR3 region has 15 residues. The germline V gene has CDR1 MNHEY and CDR2 SVGAGI. Trimming took off 6 bases at V and 8 bases at J, with 22 bases between the two ends. Here the CDR3 DNA reads TGTGCCAGCAGCGATAGTGTAAGAGGGGAGGACGGCTACACCTTC. This gives the protein CASSDSVRGEDGYTF.

The chain carries TRBV27 and TRBJ1-4; D unresolved. Germline V lookup: CDR1 MNHEY, CDR2 SMNVEV (reference sequence). Trimming cost V 3 bases and J 5 bases, with 10 bases left between them. CDR3 length: 14 amino acids. The CDR3 reads CASSLDGSNEKLFF. CDR3 bases: TGTGCCAGCAGTTTGGACGGATCGAATGAAAAACTGTTTTTT.

V and J are TRBV28 and TRBJ1-1; D not resolved. This CDR3 contains 13 residues. The germline gives CDR1 MDHEN, CDR2 SYDVKM. Trimming cost V 2 bases and J 1 base, with 5 bases left between them. The CDR3 loop reads CASSLVPNTEAFF. CDR3 in DNA: TGTGCCAGCAGTTTAGTCCCGAACACTGAAGCTTTCTTT.

This chain uses TRBV5-1 with TRBJ1-1; D is ambiguous. This CDR3 has 15 amino acids. Germline V gene data show CDR1 as SGHRS and CDR2 as YFSETQ. V lost 2 bases, J lost 3 bases, and 14 bases lay in between. CDR3 loop: CASSLNGRVDTEAFF. CDR3 nucleotides: TGCGCCAGCAGCTTAAACGGGCGCGTGGACACTGAAGCTTTCTTT.

The J gene is TRBJ2-2, the V gene TRBV30; 7 nucleotides match TRBD2. With V trimmed by 0 bases and J by 5 bases, 0 bases remained unmatched. The germline V gene encodes CDR1 GTSNPN and CDR2 SVGIG (reference sequence). The CDR3 is made up of 13 amino acids. CDR3 sequence: CAWSVGGTGELFF. CDR3 nucleotides: TGTGCCTGGAGTGTCGGGGGGACCGGGGAGCTGTTTTTT.

V and J are TRBV11-3 and TRBJ1-1; D possibly corresponds to TRBD1 (6 bases). CDR3 length equals 15 residues. In germline, CDR1 is SGHNT, CDR2 YENEEA. Between the trimmed V and J ends, which lost 0 bases and 5 bases, there was a span of 13 bases. CDR3 region: CASSLEAGAETEAFF. CDR3 nucleotides: TGTGCCAGCAGCTTAGAGGCGGGGGCCGAGACTGAAGCTTTCTTT.

This chain connects TRBV5-6 to TRBJ2-3; 7 bases map to TRBD1. The V segment lost 0 bases and the J segment 1 base; nucleotides outside the gene matches: 2. Germline loops: CDR1 SGHDT, CDR2 YYEEEE. CDR3 length: 15 amino acids. CDR3 region: CASSLGQGRTDTQYF. CDR3 nucleotides: TGTGCCAGCAGCTTGGGACAGGGACGCACAGATACGCAGTATTTT.

The chain couples TRBV5-4 to TRBJ2-7, with D possibly TRBD2 on 6 matching bases. Trimming pared 0 bases from V and 3 bases from J, leaving 10 bases between. Germline V lookup: CDR1 SGHNT, CDR2 YYREEE (reference sequence). The CDR3 has 14 amino acids. CDR3 in DNA: TGTGCCAGCAGCTTGGATGGGGGGATCTACGAGCAGTACTTC. Residues: CASSLDGGIYEQYF.

The chain joins TRBV6-5 to TRBJ2-1; D may be TRBD2 (6 bases). Per the germline V gene, CDR1 is MNHEY and CDR2 is SVGAGI. This CDR3 region has 15 residues. Trimming pared 2 bases from V and 6 bases from J, leaving 14 bases between. CDR3 nucleotides: TGTGCCAGCAGTTACGGTAGCGGAAGCCTCAATGAGCAGTTCTTC. Its protein is CASSYGSGSLNEQFF.

The chain joins TRBV4-2 to TRBJ2-1; 7 positions match TRBD2. Germline trimming cut 4 bases from V and 0 bases from J; bases unmatched to any gene: 9. The germline CDR1 and CDR2 sequences are LGHNA and YNFKEQ. This CDR3 spans 17 amino acids. CDR3 nucleotide sequence: TGTGCCAGCAGCCCTCGGACTAGATGGAGCTCCTACAATGAGCAGTTCTTC. Amino acids: CASSPRTRWSSYNEQFF.

The chain couples TRBV27 to TRBJ2-2; 7 bases are shared with TRBD1. This CDR3 has 15 residues. Looked up from germline, CDR1 is MNHEY and CDR2 is SMNVEV (reference sequence). With 6 bases clipped from V and 3 bases from J, the junction kept 7 bases outside the gene matches. This chain's CDR3 is CASRPKGADTGELFF. The DNA for the CDR3 is TGTGCCAGCAGACCTAAGGGGGCAGACACCGGGGAGCTGTTTTTT.

The V gene is TRBV2, the J gene TRBJ2-2; possibly TRBD2 for D (5 bases). Germline CDR1 SNHLY, CDR2 FYNNEI. Trimming removed 9 bases at V and 4 bases at J, with 12 bases between. The CDR3 extends over 13 amino acids. In DNA form, the CDR3 reads TGTGCCAGGGGAGCTATGAGCACCGGGGAGCTGTTTTTT. It codes for CARGAMSTGELFF.

The V and J genes are TRBV28 and TRBJ1-1; D uncertain. V was clipped by 1 base and J by 0 bases, with 6 bases between them. The CDR3 spans 14 residues. Looked up from germline, CDR1 is MDHEN and CDR2 is SYDVKM. This CDR3 reads CASSLSYLNTEAFF. The CDR3 nucleotides are TGTGCCAGCAGTTTATCATACCTGAACACTGAAGCTTTCTTT.

The chain employs TRBV4-1 and TRBJ1-1; 8 positions agree with TRBD1. The germline CDR1 and CDR2 sequences are MGHRA and YSYEKL. The length of the CDR3 is 15 residues. The J segment lost 7 bases and the V segment lost 2 bases, leaving 9 bases of the junction unmatched. The CDR3, as DNA: TGCGCCAGCAGCCAATACAGGCGGGGACAGGATGAAGCTTTCTTT. Its protein product is CASSQYRRGQDEAFF.

The chain couples TRBV9 to TRBJ2-2; D uncertain. Germline V gene data show CDR1 as SGDLS and CDR2 as YYNGEE. Trimming pared 0 bases from V and 6 bases from J, leaving 9 bases between. There are 14 residues in the CDR3. The DNA of the CDR3 is TGTGCCAGCAGCGTAGACGCCGGGCCCGGGGAGCTGTTTTTT. Residues: CASSVDAGPGELFF.

The chain employs TRBV2 and TRBJ2-3; D is undetermined. The CDR3 is 16 amino acids. Germline V lookup: CDR1 SNHLY, CDR2 FYNNEI. Trimming removed 4 bases from V and 0 bases from J, with 14 bases in between. CDR3 protein: CASSGFKDQSTDTQYF. The CDR3 region has the DNA TGTGCCAGCAGTGGATTTAAAGACCAGAGCACAGATACGCAGTATTTT.

V and J are TRBV9 and TRBJ1-2; 8 bases match TRBD1. The CDR3 consists of 15 residues. Unmatched junction bases numbered 5, after V lost 0 bases and J lost 4 bases. Germline V gene lookup returns CDR1 SGDLS and CDR2 YYNGEE. The CDR3 protein is CASSVEGQGGYGYTF. CDR3 sequence (DNA): TGTGCCAGCAGCGTAGAAGGACAGGGTGGCTATGGCTACACCTTC.

The DNA of the CDR3 is TGTGCCAGCAGTCCGGCGGGGAACACCATATATTTT. This encodes CASSPAGNTIYF. The chain is built from TRBV28 and TRBJ1-3, with unresolved D. Trimming shortened V by 5 bases and J by 7 bases, and 9 bases separated the two germline ends. CDR1 and CDR2 (germline): MDHEN, SYDVKM. The CDR3 is 12 amino acids.

The V call is TRBV5-4, the J call TRBJ1-2; D gene unclear. Germline V CDR1 and CDR2: SGHNT, YYREEE (reference sequence). Trimming took off 5 bases at V and 8 bases at J, with 16 bases between the two ends. CDR3 length equals 13 residues. CDR3 nucleotide sequence: TGTGCCAGCAGGAACACCTGGGCCGGCGGCTACACCTTC. This translates into CASRNTWAGGYTF.

Details on this clone: The DNA is omitted, as the CDR3 cannot be located on it reliably, and the CDR3 follows TCRdb's listing. V usage is TRBV28 and J usage is TRBJ1-5. Germline-derived CDR1 and CDR2 are MDHEN and SYDVKM. The CDR3 spans 14 amino acids, including both terminal residues. This CDR3 reads CASSFGEGNQPQHF.

The chain couples TRBV29-1 to TRBJ1-2; D may be TRBD1 (5 bases). The germline V gene has CDR1 SQVTM and CDR2 ANQGSEA. The ends were cut back, 8 bases at V and 8 bases at J, with 15 bases in the middle. CDR3 length: 11 residues. The CDR3 nucleotides read TGCAGCTCGACGGGACTTTACGGCTACACCTTC. It yields the protein CSSTGLYGYTF.

The chain recombines TRBV4-1 with TRBJ2-5; tentatively, D is TRBD2 (7 bases). This CDR3 region has 14 residues. Trimming took off 4 bases at V and 5 bases at J, with 14 bases between the two ends. Germline V CDR1 and CDR2: MGHRA, YSYEKL. CDR3 residues: CASSRLGRGETQYF. DNA of the CDR3: TGCGCCAGCAGCCGCCTAGGGAGGGGGGAGACCCAGTACTTC.

The chain links TRBV2 to TRBJ2-7; 7 bases are shared with TRBD1. The V segment lost 6 bases and the J segment 4 bases; nucleotides outside the gene matches: 15. This CDR3 region has 16 residues. The germline V gene has CDR1 SNHLY and CDR2 FYNNEI. CDR3 DNA sequence: TGTGCCAGCAGGCTCGAACAGGGGAAGAAAGGATACGAGCAGTACTTC. Its translation is CASRLEQGKKGYEQYF. The full variable domain, with the rest looked up from reference TRBV2 and TRBJ2-7, is EPEVTQTPSHQVTQMGQEVILRCVPISNHLYFYWYRQILGQKVEFLVSFYNNEISEKSEIFDDQFSVERPDGSNFTLKIRSTKLEDSAMYFCASRLEQGKKGYEQYFGPGTRLTVT.

This rearrangement joins TRBV7-9 to TRBJ1-1; possible D gene TRBD1, 6 bases. Per germline, CDR1 SEHNR and CDR2 FQNEAQ (reference sequence). V was pared by 1 base and J by 8 bases, with 17 bases between. The CDR3 spans 15 residues. The DNA of the CDR3 is TGTGCCAGCAGCTTAGACCCTTCGGGGACACACGAAGCTTTCTTT. It yields the protein CASSLDPSGTHEAFF.

The J gene is TRBJ1-5, the V gene TRBV19, with D possibly being TRBD1 (6 bases). The germline gives CDR1 LNHDA, CDR2 SQIVND (reference sequence). CDR3 size: 15 residues. V was shortened by 5 bases and J by 6 bases, with 17 bases between the two germline ends. The CDR3 DNA is TGTGCCAGTAGTGGCTTTTCGGGGGGCGGTCAGCCCCAGCATTTT. This encodes CASSGFSGGGQPQHF.

The chain employs TRBV13 and TRBJ1-1; D is unresolved. The CDR3 totals 16 residues. Germline V lookup: CDR1 PRHDT, CDR2 FYEKMQ (reference sequence). V lost 1 base and J 7 bases, leaving 19 bases between the germline ends. For the CDR3, the DNA is TGTGCCAGCAGCTTAGACAGTCCTCAAATCGGCCGTGAAGCTTTCTTT. This translates into CASSLDSPQIGREAFF.

The chain employs TRBV11-3 and TRBJ1-1, with TRBD1 matching over 7 bases. This CDR3 comprises 16 residues. V lost 3 bases to trimming and J lost 5 bases; unmatched junction nucleotides: 12. Germline CDR1 is SGHNT and CDR2 is YENEEA. CDR3 residues: CASSFPQGSPRTEAFF. The CDR3, as DNA: TGTGCCAGCAGCTTTCCACAGGGGTCCCCGAGGACTGAAGCTTTCTTT.